This TCR beta chain was sequenced during a study of human T cells and chemical hapten exposure. This clonotype was observed a few times. This sample's time point: patch test 1, 2 weeks after DPC sensitization. Treatment given: therapeutic diphenylcyclopropenone sensitization with weekly scalp DPC. TCRdb analysed the RACE reads with MiXCR anew, one entry per CDR3 protein. The sample contains about 340,000 distinct CDR3 sequences, 5.5% to 8% of which appear only once. Germline CDR1 KGHSH, CDR2 LQKENI. V gave up 3 bases and J gave up 3 bases; unmatched junction bases: 9. The CDR3 is 16 amino acids. The V call is TRBV18, the J call TRBJ2-5, with 8 bases matching TRBD2. Sample: whole blood, taken in connection with sensitization to the hapten diphenylcyclopropenone (DPC). This TCR derives from a young woman with alopecia areata. Some clones in this sample may be carry-over from other donors' samples. The DNA for the CDR3 is TGTGCCAGCTCACCCCGATCGGCGGGGGGCAAAGAGACCCAGTACTTC. Translating gives CASSPRSAGGKETQYF.